This T cell receptor beta chain comes out of a study of identical twins. General study results and limits: Cord blood beta clonotypes that were abundant carried fewer insertions, and memory repertoires showed no such trend. Out-of-frame beta sequences exhibited a weaker degree of excess twin sharing. Cross-sectional statistical analysis was relied on for the conclusions, without the same donors being followed.

Template switching added a universal primer site; cDNA carried unique molecular identifiers. TCRdb called the 5' RACE reads again in MiXCR, with one record for every CDR3 protein. The data hold 500,000 or so distinct CDR3 sequences, with approximately 15% observed a single time. In germline, CDR1 is MDHEN, CDR2 SYDVKM. The CDR3 is 14 amino acids. Trimming shortened V by 3 bases and J by 2 bases, and 11 bases separated the two germline ends. As regards this clonotype: Antigen unknown.

The data also belong to a second study, concerning yellow fever vaccine responses in identical twins.

The chain links TRBV28 to TRBJ2-7; possibly TRBD1 for D (5 bases). The sequenced sample was CD4+ T cells sorted from blood. This TCR derives from a woman aged 18-29 years in good health. DNA of the CDR3: TGTGCCAGCAGTTTGTCCAGGGCGGCCTACGAGCAGTACTTC. Its protein product is CASSLSRAAYEQYF.